The rows below give T cell receptor beta chains drawn from one sample of a study of blood T cells in healthy people across ages. TCRdb re-analysed the 5' RACE reads in MiXCR, keeping a single row per CDR3 protein. The sample holds 550,000 to 750,000 distinct CDR3 sequences; 21% are singletons and the top ten take approximately 3.7%. Sequences were obtained from blood. The receptors here all came from a man between 70 and 80 years old in good health. The CDR3 runs from the conserved cysteine through the conserved F or W. D genes are given only for firm matches. A row's size may be missing; if present it is once, few, many or a size class.

V gene	J gene	D gene	clone size	CDR3 protein	CDR3 DNA
TRBV29-1	TRBJ2-4	.	few	CSVVPDRRGNIQYF	TGCAGCGTTGTCCCCGACCGTCGGGGAAACATTCAGTACTTC
TRBV15	TRBJ2-7	.	few	CATSRGYDEQYF	TGTGCCACCAGCAGGGGGTATGACGAGCAGTACTTC
TRBV7-6	TRBJ2-1	TRBD2	few	CASSYLSGRANGEQFF	TGTGCCAGCAGCTATCTTAGCGGGAGGGCGAACGGTGAGCAGTTCTTC
TRBV7-2	TRBJ2-1	.	few	CASSYLGLLNEQFF	TGTGCCAGCAGCTATCTCGGACTCCTCAATGAGCAGTTCTTC
TRBV19	TRBJ2-1	.	few	CASGPRGSYNEQFF	TGTGCCAGTGGGCCCAGGGGCTCCTACAATGAGCAGTTCTTC
TRBV20-1	TRBJ2-1	.	many	CSARDVLAGNEQFF	TGCAGTGCTAGAGATGTACTAGCAGGCAATGAGCAGTTCTTC
TRBV6-2/TRBV6-3	TRBJ2-1	TRBD2	few	CASSYPLAGGGFDEQFF	TGTGCCAGCAGTTATCCGCTAGCGGGAGGTGGGTTCGATGAGCAGTTCTTC
TRBV5-6	TRBJ2-1	.	.	CASTLGPGSYNEQFF	TGTGCCAGCACCCTCGGTCCGGGGAGTTACAATGAGCAGTTCTTC
TRBV12-3/TRBV12-4	TRBJ1-3	TRBD1	.	CASSSTGPPNTIYF	TGTGCCAGCAGTTCGACAGGGCCACCAAACACCATATATTTT
TRBV28	TRBJ2-5	TRBD1	many	CASSRTDDRDRETQYF	TGTGCCAGCAGCCGAACCGATGACAGGGATCGGGAGACCCAGTACTTC
TRBV29-1	TRBJ2-5	.	many	CSVGTEPETQYF	TGCAGCGTTGGGACGGAGCCCGAGACCCAGTACTTC
TRBV25-1	TRBJ2-7	TRBD1	.	CASSDAGTVSYEQYF	TGTGCCAGCAGTGATGCCGGGACAGTCTCCTACGAGCAGTACTTC
TRBV12-3/TRBV12-4	TRBJ2-5	.	.	CASSFWGMETQYF	TGTGCCAGCAGTTTCTGGGGGATGGAGACCCAGTACTTC
TRBV5-8	TRBJ1-1	.	.	CASSFSLGRNTEAFF	TGTGCCAGCAGCTTCTCCCTGGGGAGGAACACTGAAGCTTTCTTT
TRBV11-2	TRBJ2-5	.	.	CASSTIRETQYF	TGTGCCAGCAGCACGATACGGGAGACCCAGTACTTC
TRBV7-2	TRBJ2-1	.	.	CASSLASVSYNEQFF	TGTGCCAGCAGCTTAGCTAGCGTCTCCTACAATGAGCAGTTCTTC
TRBV5-6	TRBJ2-1	TRBD2	few	CASSYGLASYNEQFF	TGTGCCAGCAGCTACGGACTAGCCTCCTACAATGAGCAGTTCTTC
TRBV6-4	TRBJ1-4	.	.	CARRTATNEKLFF	TGTGCCAGGAGGACAGCAACTAATGAAAAACTGTTTTTT
TRBV6-6	TRBJ2-3	.	.	CASSYSEAWDTQYF	TGTGCCAGCAGTTACTCGGAAGCATGGGATACGCAGTATTTT
TRBV13	TRBJ1-3	.	few	CASSSVRASSGNTIYF	TGTGCCAGCAGCTCCGTCAGGGCGAGCTCTGGAAACACCATATATTTT
TRBV7-9	TRBJ1-1	.	few	CASSLSTGPATEAFF	TGTGCCAGCAGCTTATCGACCGGGCCGGCCACTGAAGCTTTCTTT
TRBV5-1	TRBJ2-5	.	.	CASSLGGTENQETQYF	TGCGCCAGCAGCTTGGGCGGGACAGAAAATCAAGAGACCCAGTACTTC
TRBV20-1	TRBJ2-5	.	.	CSADTQLYQETQYF	TGCAGTGCGGACACGCAATTATACCAAGAGACCCAGTACTTC
TRBV10-3	TRBJ1-2	.	.	CAISESHSYAYTF	TGTGCCATCAGTGAGTCCCACAGTTATGCCTACACCTTC
TRBV2	TRBJ1-3	.	.	CASSEPRSGNTIYF	TGTGCCAGCAGTGAACCGAGATCTGGAAACACCATATATTTT
TRBV6-1	TRBJ2-7	TRBD1	few	CATGTENYEQYF	TGTGCCACCGGGACAGAGAACTACGAGCAGTACTTC
TRBV6-1	TRBJ2-7	.	few	CASSELVREQYF	TGTGCCAGCAGTGAACTAGTCCGCGAGCAGTACTTC
TRBV2	TRBJ2-1	.	.	CASSEAQGGMQFF	TGTGCCAGCAGTGAAGCCCAGGGGGGGATGCAGTTCTTC
TRBV3-1	TRBJ2-1	.	.	CASSQVNYDNEQFF	TGTGCCAGCAGCCAAGTAAATTACGACAATGAGCAGTTCTTC
TRBV7-2	TRBJ2-7	.	.	CASSLAQIYEQYF	TGTGCCAGCAGCTTAGCACAAATCTACGAGCAGTACTTC
TRBV7-9	TRBJ2-7	.	.	CASSSSSSVAYEQYF	TGTGCCAGCAGCTCCTCTTCTAGCGTCGCCTACGAGCAGTACTTC
TRBV29-1	TRBJ2-5	.	.	CSVVFSETQYF	TGCAGCGTCGTATTTTCAGAGACCCAGTACTTC
TRBV7-9	TRBJ2-5	TRBD2	few	CASSFRPSGSETQYF	TGTGCCAGCAGCTTCCGCCCTAGCGGGAGTGAGACCCAGTACTTC
TRBV6-1	TRBJ2-1	.	.	CASSDGTLSSYNEQFF	TGTGCCAGCAGTGATGGGACGTTAAGCTCCTACAATGAGCAGTTCTTC
TRBV21-1	TRBJ2-4	.	many	CASSKARGVKNIQYF	TGTGCCAGCAGCAAAGCACGGGGGGTCAAAAACATTCAGTACTTC
TRBV6-5	TRBJ2-5	TRBD2	once	CASKGLAGAETQYF	TGTGCCAGCAAGGGACTAGCGGGGGCCGAGACCCAGTACTTC
TRBV14	TRBJ2-3	.	few	CASSQDVGTTDTQYF	TGTGCCAGCAGCCAAGATGTAGGGACCACAGATACGCAGTATTTT
TRBV21-1	TRBJ2-5	.	few	CASSPQDRRETQYF	TGTGCCAGCAGCCCCCAAGACAGGCGAGAGACCCAGTACTTC
TRBV15	TRBJ1-5	.	many	CATSRESNQPQHF	TGTGCCACCAGCAGAGAAAGCAATCAGCCCCAGCATTTT
TRBV7-2	TRBJ2-5	TRBD2	.	CASSASGRLEETQYF	TGTGCCAGCAGCGCTAGCGGGAGGCTCGAGGAGACCCAGTACTTC
TRBV9	TRBJ2-1	.	.	CASSVGRGSYNEQFF	TGTGCCAGCAGCGTAGGCAGGGGCTCTTACAATGAGCAGTTCTTC
TRBV3-1	TRBJ2-7	TRBD2	few	CASSQLQFSGIPYEQYF	TGTGCCAGCAGCCAACTACAGTTCAGCGGGATCCCCTACGAGCAGTACTTC
TRBV3-1	TRBJ1-1	.	.	CASSQVVSAEAFF	TGTGCCAGCAGCCAAGTGGTGTCAGCTGAAGCTTTCTTT
TRBV7-3	TRBJ1-2	TRBD1	few	CASSETGDYGYTF	TGTGCCAGCAGCGAAACAGGGGACTATGGCTACACCTTC
TRBV6-2/TRBV6-3	TRBJ2-7	.	.	CASSLKGLEQYF	TGTGCCAGCAGCTTAAAGGGTCTCGAGCAGTACTTC
TRBV20-1	TRBJ2-2	.	few	CSARGTANTGELFF	TGCAGTGCACGCGGGACAGCGAACACCGGGGAGCTGTTTTTT
TRBV12-3/TRBV12-4	TRBJ2-3	.	.	CASSPGAPDTQYF	TGTGCCAGCAGCCCAGGGGCGCCAGATACGCAGTATTTT
TRBV27	TRBJ1-1	.	.	CASSLYWNTEAFF	TGTGCCAGCAGTTTATACTGGAACACTGAAGCTTTCTTT
TRBV5-6	TRBJ2-1	.	.	CASSLASAKHNEQFF	TGTGCCAGCAGCTTGGCTAGCGCCAAGCACAATGAGCAGTTCTTC
TRBV20-1	TRBJ2-7	TRBD2	few	CSAGGAGEGSAYEQYF	TGCAGTGCTGGGGGAGCGGGAGAAGGTTCAGCATACGAGCAGTACTTC
TRBV12-3/TRBV12-4	TRBJ1-3	TRBD1	few	CASSPSTGSGNTIYF	TGTGCCAGCAGTCCCTCGACAGGGTCTGGAAACACCATATATTTT
TRBV4-3	TRBJ1-1	.	few	CASSQVARSNTEAFF	TGCGCCAGCAGCCAAGTTGCACGTTCGAACACTGAAGCTTTCTTT
TRBV6-1	TRBJ2-1	TRBD1	.	CASSEGSGTGSNNKEFF	TGTGCCAGCAGTGAAGGATCGGGGACAGGGAGTAATAATAAAGAGTTCTTC
TRBV5-1	TRBJ2-3	.	few	CASSPLIRGLNTQYF	TGCGCCAGCAGCCCGTTGATCCGAGGTCTAAATACGCAGTATTTT
TRBV10-3	TRBJ1-3	.	few	CAISGQVSSGNTIYF	TGTGCCATCAGTGGGCAGGTCAGCTCTGGAAACACCATATATTTT
TRBV5-4	TRBJ1-1	.	few	CASSFESGANTEAFF	TGTGCCAGCAGCTTCGAATCGGGGGCGAACACTGAAGCTTTCTTT
TRBV20-1	TRBJ2-7	TRBD2	.	CSASGLAGIYEQYF	TGCAGTGCTAGCGGACTAGCGGGAATTTACGAGCAGTACTTC
TRBV20-1	TRBJ2-4	.	many	CSASSLAKNIQYF	TGCAGTGCTAGTAGCCTAGCCAAAAACATTCAGTACTTC
TRBV6-2/TRBV6-3	TRBJ2-5	TRBD2	.	CASSPLGLASETQYF	TGTGCCAGCAGTCCCCTCGGACTAGCTAGCGAGACCCAGTACTTC